A single sample gave rise to the 22 T cell receptor beta chains below, sequenced in a study of T-cell reconstitution after alpha-beta-depleted transplantation in children. During its preparation, the TCRbeta library received unique molecular identifiers. TCRdb used MiXCR to reprocess the PCR reads, holding one entry per CDR3 protein. Seen here are roughly 500,000 distinct CDR3 sequences, over 25% observed once, and the top ten hold 2% to 3%. Sequenced here: PBMCs from the stem cell graft donor, sampled from the stem cell graft. The source of these receptors is a human donor who donated a stem cell graft to a child with aplastic anemia.

This clonotype occurred a few times. In nucleotides, the CDR3 is TGCAGTGCTAGAGGGGACGGGCGGGAGGCGGGCGAGCAGTACTTC. Protein sequence: CSARGDGREAGEQYF. The chain links TRBV20-1 to TRBJ2-7, with 8 bases that match TRBD2. The germline CDR1 and CDR2 sequences are DFQATT and SNEGSKA (reference sequence). V was clipped by 1 base and J by 6 bases; unmatched bases: 11. The CDR3 is 15 amino acids.

The chain carries TRBV12-3 or TRBV12-4 and TRBJ1-2, with D hard to call. V was cut by 6 bases and J by 7 bases, with 18 bases left in between. This CDR3 contains 14 residues. Here the CDR3 reads CASREVGRLSGYTF. The DNA for the CDR3 is TGTGCCAGCAGAGAAGTCGGCAGGCTGAGTGGCTACACCTTC.

In its sample, this clonotype was seen a few times. The J gene is TRBJ2-1, the V gene TRBV12-3 or TRBV12-4, with a possible D match to TRBD2 (5 bases). Trimming removed 3 bases from V and 8 bases from J, with 8 bases in between. The CDR3 loop spans 12 amino acids. The CDR3 region has the DNA TGTGCCAGCAGTTTGAAGGAGGATGAGCAGTTCTTC. Translation gives CASSLKEDEQFF.

The gene calls are TRBV12-3 or TRBV12-4 and TRBJ1-1, with D tentatively TRBD1 (5 bases). The V gene lost 5 bases and the J gene lost 1 base, with 35 bases spanning the gap. There are 22 residues in the CDR3. This chain's CDR3 is CASSRGGARVNSISAANTEAFF. DNA of the CDR3: TGTGCCAGCAGTAGGGGAGGGGCCAGGGTAAATTCGATCTCGGCGGCGAACACTGAAGCTTTCTTT.

This clonotype was found a few times. V is TRBV10-3 and J is TRBJ2-5, with TRBD2 identical over 7 bases. The V gene's germline CDR1 is ENHRY and CDR2 SYGVKD. The V gene end was trimmed by 6 bases and the J gene end by 2 bases; junction bases not matched to a gene: 0. The CDR3 is 12 amino acids. The CDR3 DNA is TGTGCCATCAGCGGGGGGCAAGAGACCCAGTACTTC. This sequence encodes CAISGGQETQYF.

The CDR3 DNA follows: TGTGCCATCAGTTCCGGGACAGGGGGCACCGGGGAGCTGTTTTTT. This codes for CAISSGTGGTGELFF. The chain is built from TRBV10-3 and TRBJ2-2, with 11 bases aligning to TRBD1. Germline assignment: CDR1 ENHRY and CDR2 SYGVKD. This CDR3 contains 15 residues. J was trimmed by 4 bases and V by 5 bases; bases with no gene match: 3.

The V and J genes are TRBV12-3 or TRBV12-4 and TRBJ2-3, with D hard to call. This CDR3 contains 19 residues. Trimming stripped 3 bases from V and 4 bases from J, with 26 bases between. The CDR3 loop is CASSFWFRRARLVSDTQYF. DNA for the CDR3: TGTGCCAGCAGTTTTTGGTTTAGACGAGCCAGACTGGTTTCAGATACGCAGTATTTT.

This clonotype has just one count. The chain carries TRBV14 and TRBJ2-1; D possibly corresponds to TRBD2 (6 bases). V lost 5 bases, J lost 8 bases, and 22 bases lay in between. CDR3 length: 16 residues. The germline CDR1 and CDR2 sequences are SGHDN and FVKESK. DNA for the CDR3: TGTGCCAGCAGCGCGACGATAGCGGCCATTTGGGATGAGCAGTTCTTC. Translation gives CASSATIAAIWDEQFF.

A remark on this clonotype: Since a much larger clone is just one base distant, this may be a read error. The V gene is TRBV12-3 or TRBV12-4, the J gene TRBJ1-3; D uncertain. Trimming took off 3 bases at V and 9 bases at J, with 6 bases between the two ends. CDR3 length: 11 amino acids. For the CDR3, the DNA is TGTGCCAGCAGTTTGGGGATCACCATATATTTT. Its translation is CASSLGITIYF.

The chain employs TRBV3-1 and TRBJ2-1; the match to TRBD2 covers 8 bases. The CDR3 spans 16 residues. Per the germline V gene, CDR1 is LGHDT and CDR2 is YNNKEL (reference sequence). V lost 5 bases and J lost 4; bases outside the gene matches: 10. The CDR3 region is CASSVQTSASYNEQFF. The CDR3 nucleotides are TGTGCCAGCAGCGTACAGACTAGCGCCTCGTACAATGAGCAGTTCTTC.

The chain combines TRBV29-1 with TRBJ2-2; D may match TRBD1 or TRBD2 (5 bases each). The CDR3 has 15 residues. Per the germline V gene, CDR1 is SQVTM and CDR2 is ANQGSEA. Trimming stripped 3 bases from V and 0 bases from J, with 11 bases between. The CDR3 region has the DNA TGCAGCGTTGATCTTCGGGGCTCGAACACCGGGGAGCTGTTTTTT. It encodes CSVDLRGSNTGELFF.

On this clonotype itself: One end of the junction varies from germline; a read error may be responsible. The V call is TRBV12-3 or TRBV12-4, the J call TRBJ2-3, with 15 positions matching TRBD2. The CDR3 is 22 amino acids. The CDR3: CASSLVPGQDPGLAGGTDTQYF. The CDR3 DNA reads as TGTGCCAGCAGTTTAGTCCCGGGACAGGACCCGGGACTAGCGGGAGGCACGGATACGCAGTATTTT.

The chain couples TRBV27 to TRBJ1-6; D is uncertain. CDR1 and CDR2 from the germline V gene are MNHEY and SMNVEV (reference sequence). V was trimmed by 3 bases and J by 6 bases, leaving 9 bases between them. The CDR3 runs to 14 residues. CDR3 in DNA: TGTGCCAGCAGTTTCGGGCGGATTAATTCACCCCTCCACTTT. Protein: CASSFGRINSPLHF.

This clonotype was counted only a few times. This sequence joins TRBV18 and TRBJ2-5; TRBD2 is a possible D gene (6 bases). The CDR3 loop spans 15 amino acids. With 2 bases removed from V and 2 bases from J, the gap between germline ends came to 12 bases. Per the germline V gene, CDR1 is KGHSH and CDR2 is LQKENI. The CDR3 protein is CASSPWAGNQETQYF. For the CDR3, the DNA is TGTGCCAGCTCACCATGGGCGGGGAATCAAGAGACCCAGTACTTC.

This clonotype showed up just a few times. V gene TRBV6-1 combines with J gene TRBJ2-5; D remains ambiguous. Trimming took 4 bases from V and 1 from J, leaving 13 bases between them. Germline lookup yields CDR1 MNHNS and CDR2 SASEGT. This CDR3 has 15 residues. The CDR3 spells CASSGGKDFQETQYF. CDR3 nucleotide sequence: TGTGCCAGCAGTGGCGGCAAAGACTTCCAAGAGACCCAGTACTTC.

The chain combines TRBV7-2 with TRBJ2-3; D possibly corresponds to TRBD2 (6 bases). Germline loops: CDR1 SGHTA, CDR2 FQGNSA. This CDR3 is built from 16 residues. Trimming stripped 5 bases from V and 0 bases from J, with 15 bases between. The CDR3 coding sequence is TGTGCCAGCAGCGCCGCTGGGGGGAGGAGCACAGATACGCAGTATTTT. Translated, it gives CASSAAGGRSTDTQYF.

The CDR3 DNA sequence: TGTGCCAGCAGCCCCCTCGGGACTACACTAAACGAGCAGTTCTTC. This translates into CASSPLGTTLNEQFF. V usage is TRBV14 and J usage is TRBJ2-1; TRBD2 matches at 7 bases. The CDR3 is made up of 15 amino acids. Germline trimming cut 4 bases from V and 10 bases from J; bases unmatched to any gene: 13. Germline V gene sequence: CDR1 SGHDN, CDR2 FVKESK.

The J gene is TRBJ1-2, the V gene TRBV27; 7 bases agree with TRBD1. This CDR3 has 14 residues. The germline CDR1 and CDR2 sequences are MNHEY and SMNVEV (reference sequence). Trimming removed 3 bases from V and 2 bases from J; junction bases left unmatched: 3. The DNA of the CDR3 is TGTGCCAGCAGTTTTGCGGACAGGAACTATGGCTACACCTTC. It yields the protein CASSFADRNYGYTF.

This clonotype was counted a few times. The genes are TRBV6-5 and TRBJ2-2; unclear D gene. From germline, CDR1 is MNHEY and CDR2 SVGAGI. Trimming cost V 3 bases and J 7 bases, with 3 bases left between them. The CDR3 spans 11 residues. CDR3 DNA sequence: TGTGCCAGCAGTTATAACGGGGAGCTGTTTTTT. It encodes CASSYNGELFF.

The DNA of the CDR3 is TGCAGCGTTGACGGACCGGGGACGGTCTATGGCTACACCTTC. This translates into CSVDGPGTVYGYTF. This chain joins TRBV29-1 and TRBJ1-2; D possibly corresponds to TRBD1 (5 bases). The CDR3 is 14 residues long. The germline V and J ends were trimmed by 3 bases and 4 bases, with 15 bases remaining between them. Germline loops: CDR1 SQVTM, CDR2 ANQGSEA.

At least ten counts were recorded for this clonotype. V gene TRBV12-3 or TRBV12-4 combines with J gene TRBJ1-1, with unresolved D. The CDR3 spans 14 residues. The V end lost 6 bases, the J end lost 1 base, and 12 bases lay between the germline ends. The CDR3 nucleotides are TGTGCCAGCAGCTTCCGGACCGGGAACACTGAAGCTTTCTTT. It translates to CASSFRTGNTEAFF.

This chain connects TRBV6-1 to TRBJ2-1; D gene uncertain. This CDR3 contains 15 residues. Between the trimmed V and J ends, which lost 3 bases and 5 bases, there was a span of 14 bases. The germline CDR1 and CDR2 sequences are MNHNS and SASEGT. The CDR3 region is CASSETDRANNEQFF. The CDR3 coding sequence is TGTGCCAGCAGTGAGACGGACCGCGCTAACAATGAGCAGTTCTTC.